This is a list of T cell receptor beta chains from one sample in a study of T cell responses to AZD1222 COVID-19 vaccine. Produced via immunoSEQ multiplex PCR; TCRdb's table is partial and in-frame only. The repertoire holds 100,000 to 150,000 clones, with around nine tenths as singletons. The sequencing here drew on peripheral blood, taken on day 0 of AZD1222 vaccination. The receptors stem from an adult in good health. CDR3s include the opening cysteine and the closing phenylalanine or tryptophan. D genes are given only for firm matches.

J gene | V gene | D gene | CDR3 protein | CDR3 DNA
TRBJ2-3 | TRBV3-1/TRBV3-2 | . | CASSQDAGGTDTQYF | TGTGCCAGCAGCCAAGATGCCGGGGGCACAGATACGCAGTATTTT
TRBJ1-4 | TRBV2 | . | CASSAWNEKLFF | TGTGCCAGCAGTGCGTGGAACGAAAAACTGTTTTTT
TRBJ2-7 | TRBV7-2 | . | CASSLLAGQFYEQYF | TGTGCCAGCAGCTTGCTGGCGGGACAGTTCTACGAGCAGTACTTC
TRBJ1-6 | TRBV6-5 | . | CASRGRANSPLHF | TGTGCCAGCAGAGGCCGAGCTAATTCACCCCTCCACTTT
TRBJ1-5 | TRBV7-2 | . | CASSFGRASNQPQHF | TGTGCCAGCAGCTTTGGCAGGGCTAGCAATCAGCCCCAGCATTTT
TRBJ2-1 | TRBV7-6 | TRBD2 | CASSPRPALAGAVEQFF | TGTGCCAGCAGCCCTCGACCCGCACTAGCGGGAGCGGTTGAGCAGTTCTTC
TRBJ1-5 | TRBV7-9 | . | CASSLEHNNQPQHF | TGTGCCAGCAGCTTGGAACATAACAATCAGCCCCAGCATTTT
TRBJ1-6 | TRBV5-1 | TRBD1 | CASSPDGTGFNSPLHF | TGCGCCAGCAGCCCGGATGGGACAGGGTTTAATTCACCCCTCCACTTT
TRBJ2-3 | TRBV12-3/TRBV12-4 | . | CASSSRVYTQYF | TGTGCCAGCAGCTCCCGGGTATATACGCAGTATTTT
TRBJ1-2 | TRBV4-3 | TRBD1 | CASSPGGHNGYTF | TGCGCCAGCAGCCCAGGGGGGCATAATGGGTACACCTTC
TRBJ1-1 | TRBV28 | . | CASSPLGGTEAFF | TGTGCCAGCAGTCCCCTGGGGGGCACTGAAGCTTTCTTT
TRBJ1-1 | TRBV12-5 | TRBD1 | CASGWDRNTEAFF | TGTGCTAGTGGTTGGGACAGAAACACTGAAGCTTTCTTT
TRBJ2-7 | TRBV11-3 | . | CASSPGVLHEQYF | TGTGCCAGCAGCCCGGGTGTACTCCACGAGCAGTACTTC
TRBJ1-3 | TRBV7-2 | . | CASTLQSGAGNTIYF | TGTGCCAGCACCTTGCAATCCGGGGCAGGAAACACCATATATTTT
TRBJ2-1 | TRBV3-1/TRBV3-2 | TRBD2 | CASSLGGGNEQFF | TGTGCCAGCAGCCTGGGGGGGGGCAATGAGCAGTTCTTC
TRBJ2-5 | TRBV18 | TRBD2 | CASSSTGGETQYF | TGTGCCAGCTCATCGACGGGAGGGGAGACCCAGTACTTC
TRBJ2-3 | TRBV7-2 | TRBD2 | CASSSLLSWGGGYTDTQYF | TGTGCCAGCAGCTCCCTCCTATCGTGGGGCGGGGGGTATACAGATACGCAGTATTTT
TRBJ2-7 | TRBV5-6 | . | CASSWGGADEQYF | TGTGCCAGCAGCTGGGGTGGGGCGGACGAGCAGTACTTC
TRBJ1-2 | TRBV19 | TRBD1 | CASQGQDYGYTF | TGTGCCAGCCAAGGACAGGACTATGGCTACACCTTC
TRBJ2-2 | TRBV7-9 | . | CASRPDSNTGELFF | TGTGCCAGCAGACCGGACAGCAACACCGGGGAGCTGTTTTTT
TRBJ2-1 | TRBV7-3 | . | CASSLGHQGYEQFF | TGTGCCAGCAGCTTAGGCCACCAGGGTTATGAGCAGTTCTTC
TRBJ2-7 | TRBV7-6 | . | CASSISGSEQYF | TGTGCCAGCAGCATCTCAGGGTCCGAGCAGTACTTC
TRBJ1-2 | TRBV6-5 | TRBD1 | CASSLGGDSRQITF | TGTGCCAGCAGCCTCGGGGGGGACAGCCGTCAAATCACCTTC